This T cell receptor (beta chain) was recovered during a study of response to subunit inactivated influenza vaccine. Study-wide findings and caveats: That few new T cells are recruited by each seasonal influenza vaccination was the authors' suggestion.

This clonotype was found a few times. Its specificity is unknown. TCRdb reprocessed the RT-PCR reads with MiXCR, giving one entry per CDR3 protein. The table shows around 480,000 distinct CDR3 sequences, with over 9.5% occurring only once. The source of this sequence is a man aged 45-65 years who received an inactivated influenza vaccine. The sequencing here drew on PBMCs from blood, taken 35 to 45 days after vaccination.

The CDR3 coding sequence is TGCAGCGTTTCAACCCGGGCATGGCCCAACGAGCAGTACTTC. Translation gives CSVSTRAWPNEQYF. V gene TRBV29-1 combines with J gene TRBJ2-7, with no clear D. This CDR3 has 14 amino acids. V dropped 5 bases and J dropped 5 bases, with 19 bases sitting between them. Germline values: CDR1 SQVTM, CDR2 ANQGSEA.